Shown below are 20 T cell receptor beta chains from a single sample sequenced in a study of shared clonotypes between healthy human individuals. Sequencing used immunoSEQ multiplex PCR; TCRdb keeps in-frame clones, though not all of them. The data contain millions of clones, roughly 95% of them seen just once; the ten biggest clones take up 0.9% to 1.3%. The naive CD8 subset, CD45RO-negative cells positively selected for CCR7, excluded terminally differentiated effector memory CD45RA+ cells. The sample was naive CD8+ T cells sorted from blood. Source of these receptors: a man between 18 and 29 years old in good health.

The chain links TRBV10-1 to TRBJ2-1, with 8 bases aligning to TRBD2. The CDR3 covers 14 residues. Germline loops: CDR1 WNHNN, CDR2 SYGVQD (reference sequence). V lost 5 bases, J lost 6 bases, and 6 bases stayed unmatched. Here the CDR3 DNA reads TGCGCCAGCAGTCCGGGACTAGATAGCAATGAGCAGTTCTTC. Translating it yields CASSPGLDSNEQFF.

The chain is built from TRBV28 and TRBJ1-2; TRBD1 matches 7 bases. This CDR3 contains 14 residues. CDR1 is MDHEN and CDR2 is SYDVKM in the germline V gene. Germline trimming cut 8 bases from V and 0 bases from J; bases unmatched to any gene: 6. The CDR3 sequence is CASREQGANYGYTF. The CDR3, as DNA: TGTGCCAGCCGAGAGCAGGGGGCTAACTATGGCTACACCTTC.

On this clone itself: Other DNA sequences in this sample translate to the same CDR3. The genes are TRBV5-6 and TRBJ2-1; D gene ambiguous. The V gene's germline CDR1 is SGHDT and CDR2 YYEEEE. The CDR3 consists of 12 residues. Trimming left V 4 bases short and J 6 bases short, with 8 bases between. The DNA for the CDR3 is TGTGCCAGCAGCCCAGGCACCAATGAGCAGTTCTTC. The encoded protein is CASSPGTNEQFF. Full variable domain (missing parts from reference TRBV5-6 and TRBJ2-1): DAGVTQSPTHLIKTRGQQVTLRCSPKSGHDTVSWYQQALGQGPQFIFQYYEEEERQRGNFPDRFSGHQFPNYSSELNVNALLLGDSALYLCASSPGTNEQFFGPGTRLTVL.

This clone has a handful of counts. The chain uses TRBV28 and TRBJ2-7; possible D gene TRBD1, 6 bases. Per the germline V gene, CDR1 is MDHEN and CDR2 is SYDVKM. The CDR3 has 16 residues. The V end was cut by 5 bases, the J end by 2 bases, with 19 bases between. Written as DNA, the CDR3 is TGTGCCAGCAGTGCTTTGGGGATTAGGGACACCTACGAGCAGTACTTC. Encoded protein: CASSALGIRDTYEQYF.

The rearrangement joins TRBV4-3 to TRBJ1-1; 9 bases align to TRBD1. V was pared by 4 bases and J by 10 bases, with 10 bases of the junction left unmatched. The CDR3 is 14 amino acids. CDR1 and CDR2 (germline): LGHNA, YSLEER. The CDR3 region is CASSPLLNRGPAFF. As DNA, the CDR3 is TGCGCCAGCAGCCCCCTCCTTAACAGGGGGCCAGCTTTCTTT.

V and J are TRBV2 and TRBJ2-7, with D maybe TRBD2 (6 bases). The CDR3 is 15 amino acids. Germline CDR1 SNHLY, CDR2 FYNNEI. With 1 base removed from V and 0 bases from J, the gap between germline ends came to 10 bases. CDR3 in amino acids: CASSEETTSSYEQYF. The CDR3 DNA follows: TGTGCCAGCAGTGAAGAGACGACTAGCTCCTACGAGCAGTACTTC. Drawing the rest from reference TRBV2 and TRBJ2-7, the complete variable domain is EPEVTQTPSHQVTQMGQEVILRCVPISNHLYFYWYRQILGQKVEFLVSFYNNEISEKSEIFDDQFSVERPDGSNFTLKIRSTKLEDSAMYFCASSEETTSSYEQYFGPGTRLTVT.

The rearrangement uses TRBV29-1 and TRBJ2-3, with D possibly matching TRBD2 (6 bases). This CDR3 spans 15 amino acids. Trimming took 3 bases from V and 2 from J, leaving 15 bases between them. Germline lookup yields CDR1 SQVTM and CDR2 ANQGSEA. CDR3: CSVDGLARHTDTQYF. CDR3 coding DNA: TGCAGCGTTGATGGGCTAGCGAGACACACAGATACGCAGTATTTT.

This clone has a single count. This chain joins TRBV2 and TRBJ2-7, with D hard to call. CDR3 length: 14 residues. Trimming removed 7 bases at V and 1 base at J, with 14 bases between. CDR1 is SNHLY, CDR2 FYNNEI, per germline. The CDR3 region has the DNA TGTGCCAGCACCTCAGGCTTAGGGTCCTACGAGCAGTACTTC. It is translated as CASTSGLGSYEQYF.

The chain employs TRBV11-2 and TRBJ2-5; the D gene could be TRBD1 or TRBD2 (5 bases each). V gave up 5 bases and J gave up 5 bases, with 18 bases separating them. This CDR3 is 15 amino acids long. The germline CDR1 and CDR2 sequences are SGHAT and FQNNGV. CDR3 sequence reads: CASSAAFRDLETQYF. CDR3 nucleotide sequence: TGTGCCAGCAGCGCAGCCTTCAGGGACCTGGAGACCCAGTACTTC.

The genes are TRBV7-9 and TRBJ2-3; TRBD2 matches 7 bases. The CDR3 is 15 amino acids. J was trimmed by 2 bases and V by 4 bases; bases with no gene match: 6. Germline CDR1 reads SEHNR; CDR2 reads FQNEAQ (reference sequence). The CDR3 region is CASSSRLALTDTQYF. The CDR3, as DNA: TGTGCCAGCAGCTCGAGACTAGCTCTCACAGATACGCAGTATTTT.

The chain couples TRBV25-1 to TRBJ1-5; possibly TRBD1 for D (5 bases). The CDR3 length is 14 residues. Deletions cut 1 base from V and 7 bases from J, with 11 bases between. Germline V gene sequence: CDR1 MGHDK, CDR2 SYGVNS. As DNA, the CDR3 is TGTGCCAGCAGTGAATTTGGACAAGGACAGCCCCAGCATTTT. Its translation: CASSEFGQGQPQHF.

This chain connects TRBV7-9 to TRBJ2-5; D is possibly TRBD1 or TRBD2 (5 bases each). Germline V gene lookup returns CDR1 SEHNR and CDR2 FQNEAQ (reference sequence). V was trimmed by 5 bases and J by 1 base, leaving 17 bases between them. The CDR3 covers 16 residues. The CDR3 DNA sequence: TGTGCCAGCAGCCCGCGAACCTGGGACGGCCAAGAGACCCAGTACTTC. It specifies CASSPRTWDGQETQYF. The full variable domain, its missing parts supplied by reference TRBV7-9 and TRBJ2-5, is DTGVSQNPRHKITKRGQNVTFRCDPISEHNRLYWYRQTLGQGPEFLTYFQNEAQLEKSRLLSDRFSAERPKGSFSTLEIQRTEQGDSAMYLCASSPRTWDGQETQYFGPGTRLLVL.

This chain links TRBV2 with TRBJ1-2, with 9 nucleotides matching TRBD1. The CDR3 is 13 residues long. The germline V gene encodes CDR1 SNHLY and CDR2 FYNNEI. V was pared by 6 bases and J by 2 bases, with 1 base of the junction left unmatched. CDR3 sequence: CASRGQGNYGYTF. The CDR3 DNA sequence: TGTGCCAGCAGGGGACAGGGCAACTATGGCTACACCTTC.

Details on this clone: This same CDR3 is encoded by further DNA sequences in the sample. This sequence joins TRBV28 and TRBJ1-5, with a possible D match to TRBD1 (6 bases). The ends were cut back, 2 bases at V and 2 bases at J, with 7 bases in the middle. This CDR3 region has 14 residues. CDR1 and CDR2 (germline): MDHEN, SYDVKM. CDR3 residues: CASSLEGGNQPQHF. CDR3 DNA sequence: TGTGCCAGCAGTTTAGAGGGGGGCAATCAGCCCCAGCATTTT.

This clone was seen only a few times. Within the sample, other DNA sequences also encode this same CDR3. This CDR3 reads CAWSVIGDTQYF. CDR3 bases: TGTGCCTGGAGTGTTATCGGGGATACGCAGTATTTT. The V call is TRBV30, the J call TRBJ2-3; D gene unclear. The germline V gene encodes CDR1 GTSNPN and CDR2 SVGIG (reference sequence). Trimming cost V 0 bases and J 6 bases, with 7 bases left between them. The CDR3 loop spans 12 amino acids.

This clone was seen just once. This rearrangement joins TRBV19 to TRBJ2-2; possibly TRBD1 or TRBD2 for D (5 bases each). Between the trimmed V and J ends, which lost 7 bases and 6 bases, there was a span of 18 bases. Per the germline V gene, CDR1 is LNHDA and CDR2 is SQIVND (reference sequence). The CDR3 totals 15 residues. CDR3 sequence reads: CASTSGTYSAGELFF. The CDR3 nucleotides are TGTGCCAGTACCTCCGGGACCTATTCCGCCGGGGAGCTGTTTTTT. Full variable domain (missing parts from reference TRBV19 and TRBJ2-2): DGGITQSPKYLFRKEGQNVTLSCEQNLNHDAMYWYRQDPGQGLRLIYYSQIVNDFQKGDIAEGYSVSREKKESFPLTVTSAQKNPTAFYLCASTSGTYSAGELFFGEGSRLTVL.

V is TRBV10-2 and J is TRBJ2-1; D might be TRBD2 (5 bases). This CDR3 is 11 amino acids long. The germline V gene encodes CDR1 WSHSY and CDR2 SAAADI. Trimming stripped 6 bases from V and 9 bases from J, with 9 bases between. CDR3 sequence (DNA): TGCGCCAGCAGGGCTAGCTTTGAGCAGTTCTTC. As protein: CASRASFEQFF.

The chain uses TRBV27 and TRBJ1-2, with TRBD1 matching 7 bases. The CDR3 loop spans 14 amino acids. J was trimmed by 5 bases and V by 5 bases; bases with no gene match: 8. Germline loops: CDR1 MNHEY, CDR2 SMNVEV (reference sequence). The CDR3 DNA is TGTGCCAGCAGTCCAAATCCGACAGGGTATGGCTACACCTTC. It encodes CASSPNPTGYGYTF.

The chain couples TRBV28 to TRBJ1-1; a weak D match, TRBD1 (5 bases). The germline gives CDR1 MDHEN, CDR2 SYDVKM. This CDR3 is 15 amino acids long. V gave up 0 bases and J gave up 5 bases, with 13 bases separating them. CDR3 nucleotides: TGTGCCAGCAGTTTATGGGAAGGGGCGGTGACTGAAGCTTTCTTT. Residues: CASSLWEGAVTEAFF.

The rearrangement links TRBV19 to TRBJ1-2; D is undetermined. Germline CDR1 reads LNHDA; CDR2 reads SQIVND (reference sequence). The V end lost 2 bases, the J end lost 2 bases, and 12 bases lay between the germline ends. The CDR3 totals 15 residues. The CDR3 nucleotides read TGTGCCAGTAGTATACCAGAGTTGGGGAACTATGGCTACACCTTC. This translates into CASSIPELGNYGYTF.